This TCR beta chain was recovered during a study of blood T cell repertoires in COVID-19 (dated by TCRdb to 2018 to 2021). General notes on the study: Samples from collaborators originated in the United States, Italy and Spain and spanned both the acute and convalescent phases of COVID-19. The sample metadata nearly always contained a de-identified subject ID, COVID-19 status, age in years and sex. Deeply sampled blood TCRbeta repertoires from subjects exposed to, actively infected with, or recovered from COVID-19 were included in the dataset. The material from the prospective study consisted of cDNA or gDNA derived from T cells, B-cell-depleted T cells, or PBMCs. Samples came from the ongoing ImmuneRACE study (first 160 participants) plus 1,254 subjects from 6 global collaborators. Where available, HLA class I and class II types were obtained from metadata supplied by the sample provider rather than from assay-based typing. A freely available public database, intended as a resource for researchers studying the immune response to SARS-CoV-2, is where the repertoires were released. Study-wide findings and limitations: How much clinical and demographic metadata was included differed by source and by participant, and the metadata was provided uncurated.

For this clone: It lacks a known antigen. Qualities for individual bases were not recorded, and no much larger clone is one base off.

Each collaborating institution followed its own protocols to collect whole blood in K2EDTA tubes. For TCRbeta analysis, collaborators shipped samples as frozen whole blood, isolated PBMCs, or DNA extracted from either of those sample types. TCRbeta CDR3 regions were amplified from genomic DNA using the immunoSEQ Assay, a bias-controlled multiplex PCR. Turning to the authors' computational methods: Within the assay, amplification of reference gene primers was used to estimate how many nucleated cells each sample contained. To quantify the absolute abundance of each unique TCRbeta CDR3 rearrangement, sequence reads were collapsed and filtered. For each sample, productive Simpson clonality was calculated as the square root of Simpson's diversity index across productive rearrangements. As stored in TCRdb, this immuneACCESS dataset retains in-frame rearrangements with V and J assigned. A fraction of the clones does not appear; measured against another copy, unresolved V genes explain less than half of the discrepancy, and the remainder lacks a known reason. V and J calls and clone size are copied from that table; D and trimming were computed from the DNA. The sample includes 81,000 or so clones, with around 85% observed a single time. The biggest ten clones account for approximately 12% of the sample.

The CDR3, cysteine through phenylalanine, is 15 amino acids long. Of all the DNA, just the CDR3 is kept, 45 bases in frame from base 1. V trim: 5 bases; J trim: 2 bases; unmatched bases: 5. From a lookup of the germline V gene, CDR1 and CDR2 are MNHEY and SVGAGI. The TCR was taken from a woman in her 70s with active or convalescent COVID-19. The rearrangement combines TRBV6-5 with TRBJ2-3; 9 bases in between match TRBD1. The sample comprised peripheral blood. The DNA reads as follows: TGTGCCAGCAGTCGAGGGACAGGGATCACAGATACGCAGTATTTT. Its protein reads: CASSRGTGITDTQYF.